Shown below are 10 T cell receptor beta chains from a single sample sequenced in a study. TCRdb reprocessed the RT-PCR reads via MiXCR and lists one record per CDR3 protein. This sample has around 700,000 distinct CDR3 sequences, with approximately 14% found just once. Sequencing was done on a sample of memory CD4+ T cells from blood. Receptor source: a female donor in good health, serving as a healthy control.

The rearrangement joins TRBV5-6 to TRBJ1-5; D is undetermined. The CDR3 is made up of 17 amino acids. The V and J ends lost 2 bases and 1 base respectively, with 16 bases between them. Germline-derived CDR1 and CDR2 are SGHDT and YYEEEE. CDR3 DNA sequence: TGTGCCAGCAGCTTATTATTCGCCAGCGCCAGCAATCAGCCCCAGCATTTT. This gives the protein CASSLLFASASNQPQHF.

The chain is built from TRBV16 and TRBJ2-7; the match to TRBD1 covers 11 bases. The CDR3 has 16 residues. The germline CDR1 and CDR2 sequences are KGHSY and FQNENV. V shed 1 base, J shed 6 bases, and the junction held 8 bases outside the gene matches. CDR3 amino acids: CASSQYNAGQGVEQYF. As DNA, the CDR3 is TGTGCCAGCAGCCAATATAACGCGGGACAGGGGGTCGAGCAGTACTTC.

V and J are TRBV10-3 and TRBJ1-4; perhaps TRBD1 as D (6 bases). Germline lookup yields CDR1 ENHRY and CDR2 SYGVKD. The CDR3 length is 16 residues. V lost 3 bases and J 4 bases, leaving 15 bases between the germline ends. CDR3 bases: TGTGCCATCAGTGATGGATTTACAGGGAGTAATGAAAAACTGTTTTTT. Translating it yields CAISDGFTGSNEKLFF.

In its sample, this clonotype was seen a few times. V is TRBV12-3 or TRBV12-4 and J is TRBJ2-7; no definite D call. The CDR3 loop spans 14 amino acids. Trimming took off 3 bases at V and 5 bases at J, with 14 bases between the two ends. CDR3 DNA: TGTGCCAGCAGTTTTAGGCTCTACTTTGACGAGCAGTACTTC. Protein sequence: CASSFRLYFDEQYF.

The V gene is TRBV20-1, the J gene TRBJ1-6, with D possibly TRBD1 on 5 matching bases. Trimming shortened V by 0 bases and J by 7 bases, and 19 bases separated the two germline ends. This CDR3 is built from 17 residues. CDR1 DFQATT and CDR2 SNEGSKA come from the germline V gene (reference sequence). CDR3: CSARETLKTVLNSPLHF. The DNA of the CDR3 is TGCAGTGCTAGAGAGACTTTGAAGACAGTCCTAAATTCACCCCTCCACTTT.

The gene calls are TRBV7-3 and TRBJ2-7, with a tentative D call TRBD2 (6 bases). Germline assignment: CDR1 SGHTA and CDR2 FQGTGA. The CDR3 is made up of 16 amino acids. Trimming shortened V by 2 bases and J by 0 bases, and 14 bases separated the two germline ends. Here the CDR3 reads CASSLSGSGSSYEQYF. In DNA form, the CDR3 reads TGTGCCAGCAGCTTATCGGGTAGCGGAAGCTCCTACGAGCAGTACTTC. The full variable domain, in which reference TRBV7-3 and TRBJ2-7 provide the parts outside the CDR3, is GAGVSQTPSNKVTEKGKYVELRCDPISGHTALYWYRQSLGQGPEFLIYFQGTGAADDSGLPNDRFFAVRPEGSVSTLKIQRTERGDSAVYLCASSLSGSGSSYEQYFGPGTRLTVT.

The V gene is TRBV20-1, the J gene TRBJ2-5; D uncertain. The germline CDR1 and CDR2 sequences are DFQATT and SNEGSKA (reference sequence). V lost 4 bases and J 3 bases, leaving 21 bases between the germline ends. This CDR3 is 16 amino acids long. The CDR3 loop is CSAIGVWVEYEETQYF. Written as DNA, the CDR3 is TGCAGTGCTATTGGTGTCTGGGTGGAGTATGAAGAGACCCAGTACTTC.

This clonotype was counted many times. The V call is TRBV7-7, the J call TRBJ2-3; TRBD2 might be the D (6 bases). The germline gives CDR1 SSHAT, CDR2 FNYEAQ (reference sequence). The CDR3 totals 15 residues. The V and J ends lost 1 base and 6 bases respectively, with 14 bases between them. CDR3 region: CASSLGISGGDTQYF. As DNA, the CDR3 is TGTGCCAGCAGCTTAGGTATCAGCGGAGGGGATACGCAGTATTTT. Full variable domain (missing parts from reference TRBV7-7 and TRBJ2-3): GAGVSQSPRYKVTKRGQDVTLRCDPISSHATLYWYQQALGQGPEFLTYFNYEAQPDKSGLPSDRFSAERPEGSISTLTIQRTEQRDSAMYRCASSLGISGGDTQYFGPGTRLTVL.

This clonotype was counted only a few times. V usage is TRBV27 and J usage is TRBJ1-1; D remains ambiguous. The V end lost 0 bases, the J end lost 4 bases, and 15 bases lay between the germline ends. CDR3 length: 16 amino acids. Germline CDR1 is MNHEY and CDR2 is SMNVEV (reference sequence). The DNA for the CDR3 is TGTGCCAGCAGTTTATCGGCGAGGGAGTGGGGCACTGAAGCTTTCTTT. This codes for CASSLSAREWGTEAFF.

At least ten counts were recorded for this clonotype. At one of its ends the junction is not consistent with the germline gene, which may arise from a read error. The chain couples TRBV20-1 to TRBJ1-5; D might be TRBD1 (6 bases). The CDR3 is 16 amino acids. Per the germline V gene, CDR1 is DFQATT and CDR2 is SNEGSKA (reference sequence). The CDR3 DNA is TGCAGTGCTGGAGACGCAAGGACAGCGAGCAATCAGCCCCAGCATTTT. Residues: CSAGDARTASNQPQHF.